This T cell receptor beta chain emerged from a study of radiation and T cells in renal cell carcinoma. Findings of the study overall: Compared with controls, irradiated tumors showed greater TCR clonality.

Data came from immunoSEQ multiplex PCR; TCRdb stores just in-frame clones and leaves some out. The table lists more than 14,000 clones, around 62% of them singletons. Germline CDR1 SGHDT, CDR2 YYEEEE. The CDR3 has 14 amino acids. The V end lost 1 base, the J end lost 1 base, and 7 bases lay between the germline ends. About this clone: Its specificity is unknown.

The treatment was: treatment-naive control, cytoreductive nephrectomy. Treatment-naive patients without radiation supplied the control tumors at nephrectomy. This clonotype was sampled from a man in his sixties with renal cell carcinoma. The material was tumor tissue, obtained from a patient whose treatment was nephrectomy without radiotherapy. The chain has TRBV5-6 and TRBJ2-3; D not certain. The CDR3: CASSLIPRTDTQYF. CDR3 in DNA: TGTGCCAGCAGCTTGATACCCCGCACAGATACGCAGTATTTT.